The 16 T cell receptor beta chains listed next were all sequenced from one sample in a study of blood T cells in healthy people across ages. Then a second PCR, running about 6 to 12 cycles, was carried out with a sample-barcoded 5' primer and a J-beta primer mix. MiXCR, run by TCRdb on the 5' RACE reads, gives a single entry per CDR3 protein. The repertoire has 600,000 or so distinct CDR3 sequences, roughly 31% of them found once; the top ten carry about 15%. The source material was blood. The source of these receptors is an elderly woman in good health.

This clonotype was detected a few times. The CDR3, as DNA: TGTGCCAGCTCACCACCGTGGACAGGGGTCGGCACTGAAGCTTTCTTT. Translated, it gives CASSPPWTGVGTEAFF. The chain combines TRBV18 with TRBJ1-1; 9 bases align to TRBD1. J was trimmed by 4 bases and V by 0 bases; bases with no gene match: 6. The CDR3 is 16 residues long. Per the germline V gene, CDR1 is KGHSH and CDR2 is LQKENI.

This clonotype was observed a few times. The chain links TRBV19 to TRBJ2-1; 9 bases line up with TRBD1. From germline, CDR1 is LNHDA and CDR2 SQIVND (reference sequence). V shed 5 bases and J 1 base; nucleotides not matched to a gene: 12. The CDR3 covers 18 residues. The CDR3 sequence is CASSAGAMGQGSYNEQFF. As DNA, the CDR3 is TGTGCCAGTAGTGCGGGGGCAATGGGACAGGGATCCTACAATGAGCAGTTCTTC.

This chain joins TRBV11-2 and TRBJ2-5; TRBD1 aligns across 9 bases. The assigned J gene may be wrong: the sequence end matches TRBJ2-7 better. There are 15 residues in the CDR3. The V gene's germline CDR1 is SGHAT and CDR2 FQNNGV. The CDR3 DNA sequence: TGTTCCGGCAGCTTAGACGGGACAGGGAGTCCCGAGCAGTACTTC. Protein: CSGSLDGTGSPEQYF.

This clonotype was detected only a few times. The chain joins TRBV2 to TRBJ1-1; a possible D gene is TRBD1 (6 bases). This CDR3 is built from 15 residues. Germline CDR1 reads SNHLY; CDR2 reads FYNNEI. Trimming pared 3 bases from V and 6 bases from J, leaving 17 bases between. CDR3 sequence (DNA): TGTGCCAGCAGTGAGCTAAGAACCAGGGGCCCTGAAGCTTTCTTT. Its translation: CASSELRTRGPEAFF.

This chain links TRBV5-1 with TRBJ2-5; TRBD2 matches 9 bases. The DNA end is a closer match to TRBJ2-1, so the J assignment may be wrong. This CDR3 is built from 16 residues. Germline loops: CDR1 SGHRS, CDR2 YFSETQ. In DNA, the CDR3 is TGCGCCAGCAGGGCTAGCGGGGACTCTACCGAAGAGACCCAGTTCTTC. Translated, it gives CASRASGDSTEETQFF.

About this clonotype itself: This may arise from a read error, as a much more abundant clone is one base away. The genes are TRBV30 and TRBJ1-2; no firm D call. CDR1 and CDR2 (germline): GTSNPN, SVGIG (reference sequence). The CDR3 loop spans 11 amino acids. This chain's CDR3 is CARSPSYGYTF. The CDR3 DNA is TGTGCCCGGAGTCCTAGCTATGGCTACACCTTC.

This clonotype was picked up many times. The genes are TRBV5-1 and TRBJ2-1; a weak D match, TRBD2 (5 bases). Per the germline V gene, CDR1 is SGHRS and CDR2 is YFSETQ. Trimming left V 6 bases short and J 2 bases short, with 12 bases between. The CDR3 totals 14 residues. The chain's CDR3 is CASTREGTYNEQFF. CDR3 nucleotide sequence: TGCGCCAGCACCCGAGAGGGAACCTACAATGAGCAGTTCTTC.

This clonotype occurred a few times. The V gene is TRBV11-2, the J gene TRBJ1-1, with D unclear. V was pared by 0 bases and J by 6 bases, with 14 bases between. The CDR3 has 15 residues. CDR1 and CDR2 (germline): SGHAT, FQNNGV. CDR3 coding DNA: TGTGCCAGCAGCTTAGATGCCCCGCCTGGGGCTGAAGCTTTCTTT. It yields the protein CASSLDAPPGAEAFF.

There are a few counts of this clonotype. It may be a read error: a sequence one base away is much more abundant. The V call is TRBV12-3 or TRBV12-4, the J call TRBJ2-7; a possible D gene is TRBD2 (6 bases). The CDR3 extends over 14 amino acids. CDR3 DNA: TGTGCCAACAGTTTCGGGAGCCCGCTCTACGAGCAGTACTTC. This translates into CANSFGSPLYEQYF.

V is TRBV12-3 or TRBV12-4 and J is TRBJ1-6; D remains unclear. This CDR3 is built from 13 residues. Trimming removed 5 bases from V and 9 bases from J, with 11 bases in between. The CDR3 nucleotides are TGTGCCAGCAGTGCTGACGGAATTTCACCCCTCCACTTT. It encodes CASSADGISPLHF.

This clonotype was counted only a few times. The V and J genes are TRBV7-8 and TRBJ2-7; tentatively, D is TRBD2 (5 bases). The CDR3 loop spans 15 amino acids. Germline CDR1 reads SGHVS; CDR2 reads FQNEAQ. With 4 bases removed from V and 4 bases from J, the gap between germline ends came to 17 bases. DNA of the CDR3: TGTGCCAGCAGCTCGTGGGTCGGGAAGAGTTACGAGCAGTACTTC. This sequence encodes CASSSWVGKSYEQYF.

In nucleotides, the CDR3 is TGTGCCAGCAGTGACCCAGGGCGTACCCGGGAGACCCAGTACTTC. Translation gives CASSDPGRTRETQYF. J is TRBJ2-5 and V is TRBV6-6, with a tentative D call TRBD1 (5 bases). The CDR3 runs to 15 residues. Germline V CDR1 and CDR2: MNHNY, SVGAGI (reference sequence). With 5 bases removed from V and 5 bases from J, the gap between germline ends came to 18 bases.

This clonotype came up a few times. The chain joins TRBV19 to TRBJ2-7; D is undetermined. V lost 6 bases to trimming and J lost 5 bases, with 14 bases between them. Germline loops: CDR1 LNHDA, CDR2 SQIVND (reference sequence). The CDR3 length is 13 residues. CDR3: CASRPHSYDEQYF. The CDR3 nucleotides read TGTGCCAGTAGACCCCACAGTTACGACGAGCAGTACTTC. The full variable domain, rest sourced from reference TRBV19 and TRBJ2-7, is DGGITQSPKYLFRKEGQNVTLSCEQNLNHDAMYWYRQDPGQGLRLIYYSQIVNDFQKGDIAEGYSVSREKKESFPLTVTSAQKNPTAFYLCASRPHSYDEQYFGPGTRLTVT.

This clonotype was observed a handful of times. The genes are TRBV7-3 and TRBJ1-1, with D tentatively TRBD1 (5 bases). From germline, CDR1 is SGHTA and CDR2 FQGTGA. The V end lost 4 bases, the J end lost 3 bases, and 12 bases lay between the germline ends. The length of the CDR3 is 14 residues. The CDR3 nucleotides read TGTGCCAGCAGCTCCACTGCAGGGTACACTGAAGCTTTCTTT. Translation: CASSSTAGYTEAFF.

This chain connects TRBV20-1 to TRBJ2-5; TRBD1 aligns across 7 bases. Trimming cost V 0 bases and J 4 bases; bases outside gene matches: 11. In germline, CDR1 is DFQATT, CDR2 SNEGSKA (reference sequence). The length of the CDR3 is 16 residues. For the CDR3, the DNA is TGCAGTGCTAGAGATTCGGCAGGGGGTGGAGCAGAGACCCAGTACTTC. Translating gives CSARDSAGGGAETQYF.

The rearrangement links TRBV7-2 to TRBJ2-5; possible D gene TRBD1, 6 bases. Germline assignment: CDR1 SGHTA and CDR2 FQGNSA. V lost 5 bases and J 1 base, leaving 11 bases between the germline ends. The CDR3 length is 14 residues. CDR3 in DNA: TGTGCCAGCAGCCATTCGACAGGCCAAGAGACCCAGTACTTC. Translated: CASSHSTGQETQYF.